This entry lists 13 T cell receptor beta chains sequenced from one sample in a study of cytotoxic CD8 clonotypes in ibrutinib-treated CLL. Assay used: immunoSEQ multiplex PCR; TCRdb lists only in-frame clones, some missing. The sample comprises 29,000 or so clones, roughly 69% of which are singletons, and approximately 50% rests with the top ten. This material consisted of PBMCs, taken after 24 months of ibrutinib treatment. Source of these receptors: a human donor with chronic lymphocytic leukemia.

This chain joins TRBV28 and TRBJ2-7, with D unresolved. The CDR3 has 13 amino acids. From germline, CDR1 is MDHEN and CDR2 SYDVKM. V was clipped by 3 bases and J by 12 bases, with 18 bases between them. The CDR3 DNA sequence: TGTGCCAGCAGTTTCCCCGGGCTCCCCGGCCGGTACTTC. This encodes CASSFPGLPGRYF.

This clone was seen a single time. The chain combines TRBV25-1 with TRBJ1-1; D is undetermined. Trimming left V 2 bases short and J 10 bases short, with 14 bases between. This CDR3 has 13 amino acids. CDR1 is MGHDK, CDR2 SYGVNS, per germline. This chain's CDR3 is CASSEGGRLRAFF. DNA of the CDR3: TGTGCCAGCAGTGAAGGAGGGCGGCTGAGAGCTTTCTTT.

This chain links TRBV28 with TRBJ1-1; no definite D call. This CDR3 contains 12 residues. Germline V CDR1 and CDR2: MDHEN, SYDVKM. V was clipped by 4 bases and J by 10 bases, with 13 bases between them. The CDR3 region has the DNA TGTGCCAGCAGTTACCGGGCGCGGTCAGCTTTCTTT. Amino acids: CASSYRARSAFF.

In DNA, the CDR3 is TGCGCCAGCAGCTTCGGACTAGCCGATTACGAGCAGTACTTC. Translation: CASSFGLADYEQYF. The chain uses TRBV5-1 and TRBJ2-7; TRBD2 matches 8 bases. The CDR3 runs to 14 residues. Germline assignment: CDR1 SGHRS and CDR2 YFSETQ. The V and J ends lost 2 bases and 4 bases, in that order; junction bases with no gene match: 5.

The chain couples TRBV6-6 to TRBJ2-5; no clear D gene. V gave up 6 bases and J gave up 4 bases, with 9 bases separating them. CDR1 is MNHNY, CDR2 SVGAGI, per germline (reference sequence). This CDR3 spans 12 amino acids. As DNA, the CDR3 is TGTGCCAGCAGCCCCAATGGAGAGACCCAGTACTTC. It specifies CASSPNGETQYF.

This clone was observed a handful of times. The chain couples TRBV9 to TRBJ2-7; 7 bases are shared with TRBD2. The germline CDR1 and CDR2 sequences are SGDLS and YYNGEE. CDR3 length: 14 residues. Unmatched junction bases numbered 7, after V lost 0 bases and J lost 7 bases. CDR3 sequence reads: CASSVGGGAREQYF. CDR3 bases: TGTGCCAGCAGCGTAGGGGGAGGGGCCCGAGAGCAGTACTTC.

The chain recombines TRBV6-5 with TRBJ2-7; 9 nucleotides agree with TRBD1. This CDR3 contains 15 residues. Unmatched junction bases numbered 7, after V lost 3 bases and J lost 4 bases. Germline CDR1 reads MNHEY; CDR2 reads SVGAGI. Here the CDR3 reads CASSYRGQGTYEQYF. DNA for the CDR3: TGTGCCAGCAGTTATCGGGGACAGGGCACTTACGAGCAGTACTTC.

This clone appeared a few times. V usage is TRBV30 and J usage is TRBJ1-4; 7 nucleotides match TRBD1. CDR3 length: 14 residues. Germline lookup yields CDR1 GTSNPN and CDR2 SVGIG (reference sequence). V dropped 3 bases and J dropped 4; count of bases not matched to a gene: 5. The CDR3 DNA is TGTGCCTGGAGGGAGGGACAGAGTAATGAAAAACTGTTTTTT. Amino acids: CAWREGQSNEKLFF.

In its sample, this clone was seen a few times. The chain is built from TRBV5-6 and TRBJ1-5; no clear D gene. V lost 2 bases to trimming and J lost 0 bases, with 9 bases between them. Germline CDR1 and CDR2: SGHDT and YYEEEE. The CDR3 covers 15 residues. The CDR3 loop reads CASSLRRHSNQPQHF. CDR3 nucleotide sequence: TGTGCCAGCAGCTTACGCAGGCATAGCAATCAGCCCCAGCATTTT.

The chain uses TRBV7-8 and TRBJ2-4; the match to TRBD1 covers 8 bases. In germline, CDR1 is SGHVS, CDR2 FQNEAQ. Trimming at V came to 3 bases and at J to 1 base, leaving 17 bases not matched to a gene. This CDR3 region has 20 residues. The CDR3 protein is CASSFSPRQGAYAAKNIQYF. The DNA of the CDR3 is TGTGCCAGCAGCTTTTCCCCCAGGCAGGGGGCATATGCCGCCAAAAACATTCAGTACTTC.

J is TRBJ1-3 and V is TRBV5-6; maybe TRBD1 (5 bases). From germline, CDR1 is SGHDT and CDR2 YYEEEE. This CDR3 region has 15 residues. V gave up 0 bases and J gave up 5 bases, with 12 bases separating them. The CDR3 protein is CASSLGWDRRNTIYF. The CDR3 DNA is TGTGCCAGCAGCTTGGGATGGGACCGTAGAAACACCATATATTTT.

V gene TRBV7-3 combines with J gene TRBJ2-1, with 15 bases matching TRBD2. From germline, CDR1 is SGHTA and CDR2 FQGTGA. Germline trimming cut 0 bases from V and 10 bases from J; bases unmatched to any gene: 4. The CDR3 totals 16 residues. Written as DNA, the CDR3 is TGTGCCAGCAGCTTAACGAGGGGACTAGCGGGGGGAGAGCAGTTCTTC. This encodes CASSLTRGLAGGEQFF.

The chain employs TRBV5-1 and TRBJ1-3; no clear D gene. Germline V gene data show CDR1 as SGHRS and CDR2 as YFSETQ. This CDR3 spans 16 amino acids. V was pared by 2 bases and J by 2 bases, with 14 bases between. CDR3 DNA sequence: TGCGCCAGCAGCTTCTCGGGAACATTAACTGGAAACACCATATATTTT. Its translation is CASSFSGTLTGNTIYF. The variable domain in full, with the rest retrieved from reference TRBV5-1 and TRBJ1-3, is KAGVTQTPRYLIKTRGQQVTLSCSPISGHRSVSWYQQTPGQGLQFLFEYFSETQRNKGNFPGRFSGRQFSNSRSEMNVSTLELGDSALYLCASSFSGTLTGNTIYFGEGSWLTVV.